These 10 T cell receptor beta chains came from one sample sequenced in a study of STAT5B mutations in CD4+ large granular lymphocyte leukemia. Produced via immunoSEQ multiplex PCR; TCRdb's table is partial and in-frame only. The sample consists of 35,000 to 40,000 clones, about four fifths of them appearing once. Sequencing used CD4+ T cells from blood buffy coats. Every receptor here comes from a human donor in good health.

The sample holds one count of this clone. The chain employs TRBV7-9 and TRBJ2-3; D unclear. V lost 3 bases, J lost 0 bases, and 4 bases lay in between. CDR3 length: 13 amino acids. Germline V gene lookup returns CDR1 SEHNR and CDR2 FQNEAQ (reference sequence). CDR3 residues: CASSLDSTDTQYF. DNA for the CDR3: TGTGCCAGCAGCTTGGATAGCACAGATACGCAGTATTTT.

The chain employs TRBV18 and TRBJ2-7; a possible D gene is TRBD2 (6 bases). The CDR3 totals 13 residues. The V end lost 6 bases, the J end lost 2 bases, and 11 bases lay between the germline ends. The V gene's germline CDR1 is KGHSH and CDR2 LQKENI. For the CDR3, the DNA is TGTGCCAGCTCCCCTAGCGTTCCCTACGAGCAGTACTTC. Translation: CASSPSVPYEQYF.

CDR3 nucleotides: TGTGCCAGCAGTTTAATCGTCAGGCCGTACGAGCAGTACTTC. Translated: CASSLIVRPYEQYF. This rearrangement joins TRBV28 to TRBJ2-7; D is unclear. V was clipped by 2 bases and J by 4 bases, with 12 bases between them. Germline CDR1 is MDHEN and CDR2 is SYDVKM. This CDR3 region has 14 residues.

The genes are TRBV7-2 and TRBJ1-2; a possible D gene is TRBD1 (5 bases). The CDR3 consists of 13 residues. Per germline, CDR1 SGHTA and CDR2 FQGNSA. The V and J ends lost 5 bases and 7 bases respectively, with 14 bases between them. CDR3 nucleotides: TGTGCCAGCAGCCCGTATACGGGGCTTGGCTACACCTTC. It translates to CASSPYTGLGYTF.

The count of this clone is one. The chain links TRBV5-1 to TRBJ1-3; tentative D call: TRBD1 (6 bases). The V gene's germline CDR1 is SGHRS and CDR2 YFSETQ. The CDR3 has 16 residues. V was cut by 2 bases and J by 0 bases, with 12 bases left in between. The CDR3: CASSFGDTNSGNTIYF. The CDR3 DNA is TGCGCCAGCAGCTTTGGGGACACCAACTCTGGAAACACCATATATTTT.

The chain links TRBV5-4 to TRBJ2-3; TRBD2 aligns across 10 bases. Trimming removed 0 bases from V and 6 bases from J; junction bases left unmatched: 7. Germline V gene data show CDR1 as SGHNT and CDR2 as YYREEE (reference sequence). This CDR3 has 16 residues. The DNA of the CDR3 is TGTGCCAGCAGCTTGGCACTAGCGGGAAGGACGGATACGCAGTATTTT. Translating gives CASSLALAGRTDTQYF.

The CDR3 region is CASSLATSEWGNEQFF. Here the CDR3 DNA reads TGTGCCAGCAGCTTAGCGACTAGCGAGTGGGGGAATGAGCAGTTCTTC. V and J are TRBV7-6 and TRBJ2-1, with 8 bases aligning to TRBD2. The ends lost 0 bases at V and 7 bases at J; junction bases unmatched: 8. The germline CDR1 and CDR2 sequences are SGHVS and FNYEAQ. CDR3 length equals 16 residues. Based on the CDR3 plus reference TRBV7-6 and TRBJ2-1, the full variable domain is GAGVSQSPRYKVTKRGQDVALRCDPISGHVSLYWYRQALGQGPEFLTYFNYEAQQDKSGLPNDRFSAERPEGSISTLTIQRTEQRDSAMYRCASSLATSEWGNEQFFGPGTRLTVL.

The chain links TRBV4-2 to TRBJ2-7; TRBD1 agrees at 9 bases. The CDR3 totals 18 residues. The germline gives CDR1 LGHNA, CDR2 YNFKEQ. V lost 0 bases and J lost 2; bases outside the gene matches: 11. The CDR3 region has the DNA TGTGCCAGCAGCCAAGAATTTTTTGGGACAGGGAACCCCTACGAGCAGTACTTC. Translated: CASSQEFFGTGNPYEQYF.

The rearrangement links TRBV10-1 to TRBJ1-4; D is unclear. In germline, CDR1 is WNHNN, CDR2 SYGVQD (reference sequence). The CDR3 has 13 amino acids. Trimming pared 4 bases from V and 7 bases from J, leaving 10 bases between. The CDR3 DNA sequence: TGCGCCAGCAGTGGGGAACTCGGTGAAAAACTGTTTTTT. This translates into CASSGELGEKLFF.

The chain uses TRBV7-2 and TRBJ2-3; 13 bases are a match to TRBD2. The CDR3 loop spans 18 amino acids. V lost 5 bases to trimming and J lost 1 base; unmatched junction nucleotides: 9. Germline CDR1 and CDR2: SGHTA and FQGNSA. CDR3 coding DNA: TGTGCCAGCAGCCCCATAGGACTAGCGGGAGCCCGCACAGATACGCAGTATTTT. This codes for CASSPIGLAGARTDTQYF.